Listed here are 21 T cell receptor beta chains from one sample, sequenced in a study of cytomegalovirus exposure and HLA in healthy donors. The PCR employed 60 Vbeta primers together with 13 Jbeta primers. The method was immunoSEQ multiplex PCR; TCRdb's version includes in-frame clones alone and lacks a portion of them. The table shows under 200,000 clones, with under 80% occurring only once. The sequenced material came from PBMCs. These receptors were collected from a female donor in good health and CMV-seronegative.

The chain carries TRBV5-4 and TRBJ2-1, with 13 positions matching TRBD2. The CDR3 totals 15 residues. CDR1 and CDR2 (germline): SGHNT, YYREEE (reference sequence). V shed 5 bases and J 8 bases; nucleotides not matched to a gene: 7. The CDR3 sequence is CASSKTSGGFDEQFF. The CDR3 DNA sequence: TGTGCCAGCAGTAAGACTAGCGGGGGGTTTGATGAGCAGTTCTTC. Full variable domain (remainder filled in from reference TRBV5-4 and TRBJ2-1): ETGVTQSPTHLIKTRGQQVTLRCSSQSGHNTVSWYQQALGQGPQFIFQYYREEENGRGNFPPRFSGLQFPNYSSELNVNALELDDSALYLCASSKTSGGFDEQFFGPGTRLTVL.

The V call is TRBV19, the J call TRBJ2-1; 8 bases agree with TRBD2. The V gene's germline CDR1 is LNHDA and CDR2 SQIVND (reference sequence). Trimming at V came to 6 bases and at J to 0 bases, leaving 4 bases not matched to a gene. This CDR3 has 15 residues. This CDR3 reads CASRTGGSSYNEQFF. The CDR3, as DNA: TGTGCCAGTAGAACGGGAGGGAGCTCCTACAATGAGCAGTTCTTC.

The chain combines TRBV28 with TRBJ2-3, with TRBD2 matching over 8 bases. From germline, CDR1 is MDHEN and CDR2 SYDVKM. With 5 bases clipped from V and 2 bases from J, the junction kept 6 bases outside the gene matches. The CDR3 contains 15 residues. The CDR3 reads CASSGAGGNTDTQYF. CDR3 nucleotide sequence: TGTGCCAGCAGTGGGGCGGGGGGAAACACAGATACGCAGTATTTT.

The chain links TRBV2 to TRBJ1-6; 7 nucleotides align to TRBD1. The CDR3 contains 17 residues. Looked up from germline, CDR1 is SNHLY and CDR2 is FYNNEI. Losses at the gene ends were 2 bases for V and 2 bases for J; bases not matched to a gene: 6. The CDR3 sequence: CASSERGRSAYNSPLHF. CDR3 bases: TGTGCCAGCAGTGAAAGGGGGCGGTCCGCCTATAATTCACCCCTCCACTTT.

V is TRBV7-2 and J is TRBJ2-5, with D hard to call. The last part of the DNA fits TRBJ2-7 better; the J call may be wrong. The CDR3 is 13 amino acids. Germline V CDR1 and CDR2: SGHTA, FQGNSA. Written as DNA, the CDR3 is TGTGCCAGCAGCCCACCGCCGCGCTACGAGCAGTACTTC. It codes for CASSPPPRYEQYF.

CDR3 nucleotides: TGTGCCAGCAGCCCTAGGTGGGGTCCCAGGGAATCTTACAATGAGCAGTTCTTC. It encodes CASSPRWGPRESYNEQFF. V is TRBV7-3 and J is TRBJ2-1; D may be TRBD1 (5 bases). The CDR3 totals 18 residues. The V end lost 5 bases, the J end lost 4 bases, and 24 bases lay between the germline ends. Germline-derived CDR1 and CDR2 are SGHTA and FQGTGA.

The rearrangement joins TRBV6-1 to TRBJ1-6, with D hard to call. Trimming took 7 bases from V and 7 from J, leaving 5 bases between them. This CDR3 comprises 11 residues. Germline CDR1 is MNHNS and CDR2 is SASEGT. In DNA form, the CDR3 reads TGTGCCAGCACCAGAAATTCACCCCTCCACTTT. Amino acids: CASTRNSPLHF.

The J gene is TRBJ2-1, the V gene TRBV7-2, with 14 bases matching TRBD2. Germline V CDR1 and CDR2: SGHTA, FQGNSA. V was clipped by 5 bases and J by 14 bases; unmatched bases: 8. The CDR3 is 14 amino acids. In nucleotides, the CDR3 is TGTGCCAGCAGCCCCGGGACTAGCGGGGGCGGGGAGTTCTTC. Residues: CASSPGTSGGGEFF. Using reference TRBV7-2 and TRBJ2-1 for the parts outside the CDR3, the full variable domain is GAGVSQSPSNKVTEKGKDVELRCDPISGHTALYWYRQSLGQGLEFLIYFQGNSAPDKSGLPSDRFSAERTGGSVSTLTIQRTQQEDSAVYLCASSPGTSGGGEFFGPGTRLTVL.

This chain connects TRBV28 to TRBJ1-3; D is unclear. Trimming removed 3 bases from V and 5 bases from J, with 11 bases in between. Germline CDR1 reads MDHEN; CDR2 reads SYDVKM. The CDR3 totals 14 residues. The CDR3 bases are TGTGCCAGCAGTTTTTATAGTCAAAGAAACACCATATATTTT. Translated, it gives CASSFYSQRNTIYF.

The chain links TRBV15 to TRBJ2-1; 7 nucleotides match TRBD2. Germline V gene sequence: CDR1 LNHNV, CDR2 YYDKDF (reference sequence). V shed 5 bases and J 4 bases; nucleotides not matched to a gene: 11. The CDR3 consists of 16 residues. Here the CDR3 reads CATSAPGLQVYNEQFF. The CDR3 nucleotides read TGTGCCACCAGCGCTCCGGGACTACAGGTTTACAATGAGCAGTTCTTC.

The rearrangement joins TRBV5-1 to TRBJ1-6, with TRBD1 as a possible D gene (5 bases). CDR1 and CDR2 from the germline V gene are SGHRS and YFSETQ. The CDR3 extends over 15 amino acids. V was pared by 0 bases and J by 10 bases, with 14 bases between. CDR3 amino acids: CASSLAGDRGSPLHF. CDR3 DNA: TGCGCCAGCAGCTTGGCAGGCGACAGAGGCTCACCCCTCCACTTT.

This chain joins TRBV18 and TRBJ2-4, with D unresolved. The ends were cut back, 3 bases at V and 8 bases at J, with 8 bases in the middle. From germline, CDR1 is KGHSH and CDR2 LQKENI. The CDR3 totals 12 residues. CDR3 bases: TGTGCCAGCTCACCCTATTCGGACATTCAGTACTTC. This sequence encodes CASSPYSDIQYF.

The genes are TRBV6-6 and TRBJ2-7; 8 nucleotides line up with TRBD1. The CDR3 is 15 amino acids. Losses at the gene ends were 7 bases for V and 0 bases for J; bases not matched to a gene: 8. The germline gives CDR1 MNHNY, CDR2 SVGAGI (reference sequence). The CDR3 DNA follows: TGTGCCAGCAATACCGGGACAGGATCCTCCTACGAGCAGTACTTC. Translating gives CASNTGTGSSYEQYF.

The chain carries TRBV15 and TRBJ1-5; tentative D call: TRBD1 (5 bases). There are 15 residues in the CDR3. Germline CDR1 reads LNHNV; CDR2 reads YYDKDF (reference sequence). The V gene lost 0 bases and the J gene lost 5 bases, with 11 bases spanning the gap. CDR3 DNA sequence: TGTGCCACCAGCAGAGACGACAGAGGACATCAGCCCCAGCATTTT. Its translation: CATSRDDRGHQPQHF.

V is TRBV21-1 and J is TRBJ2-7; the table's D gene call, TRBD2, was not cross checked with the DNA. TRBV21-1 is assigned pseudogene status. The CDR3 runs to 15 residues. CDR3 loop: CASISLRDDDYEQYF. CDR3 nucleotide sequence: TGTGCCAGCATCTCGCTGAGGGATGATGACTACGAGCAGTACTTC.

The chain links TRBV6-1 to TRBJ1-1; 10 bases fit TRBD1. This CDR3 spans 15 amino acids. V trimming: 6 bases; J trimming: 5 bases; junction bases outside the gene matches: 9. Germline V gives CDR1 MNHNS, CDR2 SASEGT. CDR3 nucleotide sequence: TGTGCCAGCAGCCCCACGGGACAGGGGAAAACTGAAGCTTTCTTT. Translating it yields CASSPTGQGKTEAFF.

This rearrangement joins TRBV9 to TRBJ1-1; D gene unclear. With 5 bases removed from V and 5 bases from J, the gap between germline ends came to 16 bases. The CDR3 loop spans 14 amino acids. Germline CDR1 SGDLS, CDR2 YYNGEE. The CDR3 sequence: CASSWADGETEAFF. CDR3 nucleotides: TGTGCCAGCAGTTGGGCCGACGGTGAAACTGAAGCTTTCTTT. Variable domain in full (rest from reference TRBV9 and TRBJ1-1): DSGVTQTPKHLITATGQRVTLRCSPRSGDLSVYWYQQSLDQGLQFLIQYYNGEERAKGNILERFSAQQFPDLHSELNLSSLELGDSALYFCASSWADGETEAFFGQGTRLTVV.

The rearrangement links TRBV28 to TRBJ2-5, with D perhaps matching TRBD2 (5 bases). Trimming shortened V by 3 bases and J by 4 bases, and 15 bases separated the two germline ends. CDR1 and CDR2 (germline): MDHEN, SYDVKM. The CDR3 has 15 residues. The CDR3 DNA reads TGTGCCAGCAGTTTTCGCCGGGGAGACGCAGAGACCCAGTACTTC. Protein sequence: CASSFRRGDAETQYF.

The gene calls are TRBV5-1 and TRBJ2-7; D is unclear. CDR3 length: 13 amino acids. V lost 7 bases, J lost 4 bases, and 15 bases lay in between. Germline CDR1 and CDR2: SGHRS and YFSETQ. The CDR3 here is CASAPSAQYEQYF. Written as DNA, the CDR3 is TGCGCCAGCGCCCCCTCAGCGCAGTACGAGCAGTACTTC.

The genes are TRBV18 and TRBJ1-5; 7 positions match TRBD1. Germline CDR1 and CDR2: KGHSH and LQKENI. V trimming: 3 bases; J trimming: 4 bases; junction bases outside the gene matches: 6. CDR3 size: 15 residues. CDR3 protein: CASSPDDRVNQPQHF. DNA for the CDR3: TGTGCCAGCTCACCTGATGACAGGGTGAATCAGCCCCAGCATTTT.

The table lists this clone with a few counts. This chain joins TRBV5-1 and TRBJ2-1; tentative D call: TRBD1 (6 bases). CDR1 and CDR2 (germline): SGHRS, YFSETQ. The ends were cut back, 4 bases at V and 0 bases at J, with 11 bases in the middle. The CDR3 is 15 amino acids. This chain's CDR3 is CASSTQGSSYNEQFF. The DNA for the CDR3 is TGCGCCAGCAGCACGCAGGGGAGCTCCTACAATGAGCAGTTCTTC.